This TCR beta chain was observed in a study of T cells in Graves' hyperthyroidism and ophthalmopathy. This CDR3 is built from 15 residues. V was shortened by 5 bases and J by 0 bases, with 14 bases between the two germline ends. CDR1 is SGHVS and CDR2 is FQNEAQ in the germline V gene. Study-level results: For ophthalmopathy, model prediction preceded onset by a median approximately 6 months.

This clonotype was seen ten or more times. The antigen remains undetermined. Diagnostic decisions used clinical symptoms, serum thyroxine and TRAb, thyroid ultrasound and orbital computed tomography. Using RNA transcripts as the source, TCR beta CDR3 regions were amplified. First-round RT-PCR with HTBI primers amplified the TCR CDR3 region. TCRdb fed the multiplex PCR reads into MiXCR, producing one record per CDR3 protein. The data show more than 250,000 distinct CDR3 sequences, 15% seen once. Material for sequencing was blood. The chain employs TRBV7-8 and TRBJ2-7, with D unclear. This sequence originates from a woman in her forties or fifties with Graves' hyperthyroidism that later progressed to Graves' ophthalmopathy. CDR3 loop: CASSPPRSYSYEQYF. The CDR3 DNA sequence: TGTGCCAGCAGCCCACCGAGGAGCTACTCCTACGAGCAGTACTTC.